Each of the 29 T cell receptor beta chains below was sequenced from the same sample in a study of T cells in Graves' hyperthyroidism and ophthalmopathy. TCR beta CDR3 sequences were amplified from RNA transcripts. Initially, a first-round RT-PCR of the TCR CDR3 employed the HTBI primer set. TCRdb reprocessed the multiplex PCR reads via MiXCR and lists one record per CDR3 protein. Seen here are about 640,000 distinct CDR3 sequences, less than 25% observed once, and the top ten hold under 35%. The sequencing sample was made of blood. The origin of the receptors is a man younger than 40 with Graves' ophthalmopathy.

This clonotype occurred a few times. The gene calls are TRBV6-1 and TRBJ2-3; 13 bases are shared with TRBD2. Per the germline V gene, CDR1 is MNHNS and CDR2 is SASEGT. Trimming removed 2 bases from V and 3 bases from J; junction bases left unmatched: 14. The CDR3 loop spans 20 amino acids. CDR3 bases: TGTGCCAGCAGTGAAATGAGGGGCGTAGGACTAGCGGGAGTGACAGATACGCAGTATTTT. Its protein is CASSEMRGVGLAGVTDTQYF.

This clonotype showed up many times. The CDR3 DNA sequence: TGTGCCAGCAGCCCGAACCCGGGACAGGGAAACACCGGGGAGCTGTTTTTT. It specifies CASSPNPGQGNTGELFF. This chain connects TRBV11-2 to TRBJ2-2, with 9 bases matching TRBD1. The germline V gene encodes CDR1 SGHAT and CDR2 FQNNGV. This CDR3 has 17 residues. Trimming cost V 5 bases and J 2 bases; bases outside gene matches: 9.

The chain couples TRBV12-3 or TRBV12-4 to TRBJ2-5; D unclear. V was clipped by 3 bases and J by 1 base, with 9 bases between them. The length of the CDR3 is 14 residues. CDR3 DNA: TGTGCCAGCAGTTTTCGCGCCCCCCAAGAGACCCAGTACTTC. This encodes CASSFRAPQETQYF.

This clonotype was counted between two and nine times. The J gene is TRBJ1-5, the V gene TRBV20-1, with a possible D match to TRBD1 (5 bases). Trimming removed 3 bases at V and 7 bases at J, with 16 bases between. In germline, CDR1 is DFQATT, CDR2 SNEGSKA (reference sequence). The CDR3 length is 14 residues. The CDR3 DNA follows: TGCAGTGCTAGTCCGAGGGAGGGGAGCCAGCCCCAGCATTTT. Translation gives CSASPREGSQPQHF.

This clonotype was found many times. This chain uses TRBV3-1 with TRBJ2-7, with TRBD2 matching over 7 bases. The CDR3 runs to 15 residues. Germline assignment: CDR1 LGHDT and CDR2 YNNKEL (reference sequence). Trimming took 4 bases from V and 1 from J; bases not matched to a gene: 7. CDR3 sequence reads: CASSPTGGGSYEQYF. The CDR3 DNA follows: TGTGCCAGCAGCCCAACGGGGGGAGGGTCCTACGAGCAGTACTTC.

V and J are TRBV29-1 and TRBJ1-2, with 9 positions matching TRBD1. The CDR3 runs to 13 residues. J gave up 3 bases and V 7 bases, and 6 bases lay outside the gene matches. Germline-derived CDR1 and CDR2 are SQVTM and ANQGSEA. In nucleotides, the CDR3 is TGCAGCGGCTGGACAGGGGACGACTATGGCTACACCTTC. It encodes CSGWTGDDYGYTF.

CDR3 nucleotide sequence: TGTGCCAGCAGTTCCTCACAGGGGATCGGCAATCAGCCCCAGCATTTT. As protein: CASSSSQGIGNQPQHF. The genes are TRBV6-5 and TRBJ1-5; 7 bases map to TRBD1. The CDR3 is 16 amino acids. Germline V gene data show CDR1 as MNHEY and CDR2 as SVGAGI. The V gene end was trimmed by 4 bases and the J gene end by 2 bases; junction bases not matched to a gene: 8.

The table lists this clonotype with many counts. The chain links TRBV5-1 to TRBJ2-1; TRBD2 matches 8 bases. Germline assignment: CDR1 SGHRS and CDR2 YFSETQ. Trimming took 7 bases from V and 6 from J; bases not matched to a gene: 9. This CDR3 region has 14 residues. The CDR3 here is CASASGTRGNEQFF. CDR3 sequence (DNA): TGCGCCAGCGCGTCCGGGACTAGAGGCAATGAGCAGTTCTTC.

The sample holds many counts of this clonotype. CDR3 DNA: TGTGCCAGCAGTGGTGGGGGGACAGTGCGCGAGCAGTACTTC. Protein sequence: CASSGGGTVREQYF. The chain joins TRBV6-1 to TRBJ2-7; TRBD1 might be the D (7 bases). V shed 4 bases and J shed 6 bases, with 16 bases lying between them. CDR3 length: 14 amino acids. Germline V gene sequence: CDR1 MNHNS, CDR2 SASEGT.

On this clonotype: A junction end diverges from the germline sequence, so it may reflect a read error. The CDR3 coding sequence is TGTGCCAGCAGCTTGTGGTCAGGGGAGAACACTGAAGCTTTCTTT. Its translation is CASSLWSGENTEAFF. This chain connects TRBV5-1 to TRBJ1-1, with D maybe TRBD1 (6 bases). There are 15 residues in the CDR3. CDR1 is SGHRS, CDR2 YFSETQ, per germline.

This clonotype was seen more than once but under ten times. This sequence joins TRBV6-1 and TRBJ1-6; no reliable D call. Germline-derived CDR1 and CDR2 are MNHNS and SASEGT. V was cut by 1 base and J by 8 bases, with 15 bases left in between. CDR3 size: 16 residues. DNA of the CDR3: TGTGCCAGCAGTGAAGGACGCGGCAAAGGGTATTCACCCCTCCACTTT. This encodes CASSEGRGKGYSPLHF.

This clonotype was seen only a few times. The chain carries TRBV29-1 and TRBJ1-1; TRBD1 is a possible D gene (6 bases). The CDR3 is 14 amino acids. The germline CDR1 and CDR2 sequences are SQVTM and ANQGSEA. V dropped 3 bases and J dropped 2 bases, with 13 bases sitting between them. CDR3 loop: CSVEQGTANTEAFF. DNA for the CDR3: TGCAGCGTTGAGCAGGGGACTGCCAACACTGAAGCTTTCTTT.

The chain carries TRBV24-1 and TRBJ2-5; D is unclear. The V end was cut by 7 bases, the J end by 5 bases, with 13 bases between. CDR1 KGHDR and CDR2 SFDVKD come from the germline V gene. The CDR3 length is 13 residues. CDR3 coding DNA: TGTGCCACCAGGGGTACCACTGACGAGACCCAGTACTTC. It encodes CATRGTTDETQYF.

This clonotype has more than one count but fewer than ten. The gene calls are TRBV27 and TRBJ2-7, with D perhaps assigned TRBD1 or TRBD2 (5 bases each). This CDR3 has 15 residues. Trimming shortened V by 2 bases and J by 0 bases, and 11 bases separated the two germline ends. CDR1 and CDR2 from the germline V gene are MNHEY and SMNVEV (reference sequence). CDR3 loop: CASSLGTADSYEQYF. The CDR3, as DNA: TGTGCCAGCAGTTTAGGGACGGCCGACTCCTACGAGCAGTACTTC.

There are a few counts of this clonotype. The chain recombines TRBV20-1 with TRBJ2-5; tentative D call: TRBD1 (7 bases). This CDR3 is built from 15 residues. The V gene's germline CDR1 is DFQATT and CDR2 SNEGSKA (reference sequence). Trimming left V 0 bases short and J 5 bases short, with 16 bases between. CDR3 sequence (DNA): TGCAGTGCTAGAGAAGTTGAGGGGGCGGGGGAGACCCAGTACTTC. It codes for CSAREVEGAGETQYF.

This sequence joins TRBV14 and TRBJ1-4; no firm D call. Germline V CDR1 and CDR2: SGHDN, FVKESK. The CDR3 spans 13 residues. Trimming took 2 bases from V and 8 from J, leaving 9 bases between them. CDR3 bases: TGTGCCAGCAGCCAACTTGCCCGGGAAAAACTGTTTTTT. Residues: CASSQLAREKLFF.

The rearrangement joins TRBV20-1 to TRBJ2-1; the D gene is possibly TRBD2 (5 bases). Germline CDR1 and CDR2: DFQATT and SNEGSKA (reference sequence). With 0 bases removed from V and 0 bases from J, the gap between germline ends came to 9 bases. The CDR3 consists of 15 residues. The CDR3 DNA sequence: TGCAGTGCTAGAGAGCCGACTAACTCCTACAATGAGCAGTTCTTC. Residues: CSAREPTNSYNEQFF.

This clonotype was seen only a few times. CDR3 DNA sequence: TGTGCCAGCAGTGGCCTAGCAACCGGGGAGCTGTTTTTT. This translates into CASSGLATGELFF. The chain uses TRBV2 and TRBJ2-2, with a tentative D call TRBD2 (5 bases). Germline CDR1 reads SNHLY; CDR2 reads FYNNEI. Trimming shortened V by 4 bases and J by 5 bases, and 8 bases separated the two germline ends. The CDR3 runs 13 residues.

This clonotype occurred many times. This sequence joins TRBV15 and TRBJ1-1; D may be TRBD1 (5 bases). This CDR3 region has 12 residues. Germline V gene data show CDR1 as LNHNV and CDR2 as YYDKDF (reference sequence). With 10 bases removed from V and 1 base from J, the gap between germline ends came to 10 bases. CDR3 amino acids: CAIGTGNTEAFF. Written as DNA, the CDR3 is TGTGCCATCGGGACGGGGAACACTGAAGCTTTCTTT.

This clonotype was counted a few times. The chain recombines TRBV6-1 with TRBJ2-2; 8 bases agree with TRBD1. V lost 6 bases to trimming and J lost 6 bases; unmatched junction nucleotides: 9. The germline gives CDR1 MNHNS, CDR2 SASEGT. This CDR3 comprises 15 residues. The CDR3 spells CASSTGQGGPGELFF. The CDR3 coding sequence is TGTGCCAGCAGCACCGGACAGGGCGGACCCGGGGAGCTGTTTTTT.

The V and J genes are TRBV7-3 and TRBJ2-7; D call uncertain. This CDR3 is built from 17 residues. Germline loops: CDR1 SGHTA, CDR2 FQGTGA. V was cut by 1 base and J by 0 bases, with 16 bases left in between. The CDR3 DNA reads as TGTGCCAGCAGCTTAATTTCGGGTCAGTGCTTCTCCTACGAGCAGTACTTC. This sequence encodes CASSLISGQCFSYEQYF.

This clonotype appeared many times. V usage is TRBV11-2 and J usage is TRBJ2-1, with 7 bases that match TRBD1. Germline CDR1 SGHAT, CDR2 FQNNGV. With V trimmed by 6 bases and J by 6 bases, 11 bases remained unmatched. This CDR3 contains 15 residues. The CDR3 reads CASRLYGTASNEQFF. The CDR3 coding sequence is TGTGCCAGCAGGCTATATGGGACAGCTTCCAATGAGCAGTTCTTC.

The chain has TRBV19 and TRBJ1-5; D is possibly TRBD1 (5 bases). The V gene lost 5 bases and the J gene lost 10 bases, with 21 bases spanning the gap. CDR3 length: 15 amino acids. Germline assignment: CDR1 LNHDA and CDR2 SQIVND (reference sequence). The CDR3 loop is CASSPGRGVGAPQHF. CDR3 in DNA: TGTGCCAGTAGTCCTGGAAGGGGTGTCGGGGCCCCCCAGCATTTT.

This chain connects TRBV6-1 to TRBJ1-1; TRBD1 matches at 10 bases. Germline V CDR1 and CDR2: MNHNS, SASEGT. The CDR3 has 14 residues. V shed 6 bases and J 1 base; nucleotides not matched to a gene: 2. The CDR3 sequence: CASRGDRGNTEAFF. The CDR3 DNA sequence: TGTGCCAGCAGAGGGGACAGGGGGAACACTGAAGCTTTCTTT.

The table lists this clonotype with a few counts. A much more abundant neighbour one base away suggests this may be a read error. This chain links TRBV5-1 with TRBJ1-4; TRBD1 aligns across 8 bases. J was trimmed by 5 bases and V by 0 bases; bases with no gene match: 3. Germline V CDR1 and CDR2: SGHRS, YFSETQ. The CDR3 has 15 residues. CDR3 nucleotide sequence: TGCGCCAGCAGCTTGGGGACAGGGACAAATGAAAAACTGTTTTTT. Encoded protein: CASSLGTGTNEKLFF.

This clonotype has only a few counts. The DNA of the CDR3 is TGTGCCAGCAGCACCAGCCAGGAAGTGGGCACAGATACGCAGTATTTT. Encoded protein: CASSTSQEVGTDTQYF. This chain uses TRBV28 with TRBJ2-3; D unclear. Germline V gene sequence: CDR1 MDHEN, CDR2 SYDVKM. Between the trimmed V and J ends, which lost 6 bases and 1 base, there was a span of 17 bases. The CDR3 extends over 16 amino acids. Supplemented by reference TRBV28 and TRBJ2-3, the full variable domain reads DVKVTQSSRYLVKRTGEKVFLECVQDMDHENMFWYRQDPGLGLRLIYFSYDVKMKEKGDIPEGYSVSREKKERFSLILESASTNQTSMYLCASSTSQEVGTDTQYFGPGTRLTVL.

This clonotype appeared a few times. The chain uses TRBV30 and TRBJ2-1, with 9 bases aligning to TRBD2. Trimming at V came to 2 bases and at J to 4 bases, leaving 6 bases not matched to a gene. The CDR3 runs 15 residues. CDR1 and CDR2 (germline): GTSNPN, SVGIG (reference sequence). CDR3 coding DNA: TGTGCCTGGAGTCTGACTAGCGGAAAATACAATGAGCAGTTCTTC. It codes for CAWSLTSGKYNEQFF.

This clonotype was picked up a small number of times. The chain carries TRBV4-3 and TRBJ1-1; D ambiguous. The CDR3 has 14 residues. The germline V gene has CDR1 LGHNA and CDR2 YSLEER. The ends were cut back, 1 base at V and 0 bases at J, with 6 bases in the middle. The CDR3 is CASSQVAMNTEAFF. DNA for the CDR3: TGCGCCAGCAGCCAAGTAGCCATGAACACTGAAGCTTTCTTT.

This clonotype appeared many times. The chain couples TRBV20-1 to TRBJ2-7; D is perhaps TRBD2 (5 bases). CDR1 is DFQATT, CDR2 SNEGSKA, per germline (reference sequence). The CDR3 sequence is 15 residues long. Trimming stripped 0 bases from V and 1 base from J, with 13 bases between. The DNA for the CDR3 is TGCAGTGCTAGAGATAAAGGACTGATATCCTACGAGCAGTACTTC. Protein product: CSARDKGLISYEQYF.